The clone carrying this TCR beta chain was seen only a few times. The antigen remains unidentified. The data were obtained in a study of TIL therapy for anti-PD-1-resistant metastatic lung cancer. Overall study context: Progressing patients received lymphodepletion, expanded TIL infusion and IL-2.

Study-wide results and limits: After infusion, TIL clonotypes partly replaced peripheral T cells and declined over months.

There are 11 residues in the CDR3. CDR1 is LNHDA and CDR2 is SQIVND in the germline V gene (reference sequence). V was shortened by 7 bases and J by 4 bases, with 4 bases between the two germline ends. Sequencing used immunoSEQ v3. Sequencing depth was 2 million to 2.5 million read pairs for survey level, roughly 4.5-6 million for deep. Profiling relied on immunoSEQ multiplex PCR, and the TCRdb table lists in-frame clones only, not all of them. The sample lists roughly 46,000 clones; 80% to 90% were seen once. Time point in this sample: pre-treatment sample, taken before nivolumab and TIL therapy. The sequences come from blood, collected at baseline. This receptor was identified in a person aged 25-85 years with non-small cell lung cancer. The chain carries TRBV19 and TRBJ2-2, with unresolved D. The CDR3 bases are TGTGCCAGTATTTTCACCGGGGAGCTGTTTTTT. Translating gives CASIFTGELFF. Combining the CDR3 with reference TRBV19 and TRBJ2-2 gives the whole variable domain DGGITQSPKYLFRKEGQNVTLSCEQNLNHDAMYWYRQDPGQGLRLIYYSQIVNDFQKGDIAEGYSVSREKKESFPLTVTSAQKNPTAFYLCASIFTGELFFGEGSRLTVL.